The entry below describes one TCR beta chain. Its target is not known. TCRdb keeps only in-frame clones here, not all; method: immunoSEQ multiplex PCR. The sample yields roughly 150,000 clones, roughly 89% seen once. This sample is drawn from a study of radiation and T cells in renal cell carcinoma. Study-level results: No pretreatment tumor biopsies were available for baseline clonotypes.

The germline V and J ends were trimmed by 4 bases and 1 base, with 13 bases remaining between them. Germline V gives CDR1 MNHEY, CDR2 SVGAGI. The length of the CDR3 is 16 residues. The time point here: blood 2 weeks post-SBRT. Treatment described: 15 Gy SBRT to primary tumor, nephrectomy 4 weeks later. Serial blood draws occurred at baseline and 2 and 4 weeks post-SBRT. The rearrangement uses TRBV6-5 and TRBJ2-2; possible D gene TRBD2, 6 bases. This clonotype was obtained from a woman in her forties or fifties with renal cell carcinoma. The specimen comprised blood, sampled from a patient whose treatment included radiotherapy and nephrectomy. For the CDR3, the DNA is TGTGCCAGCAGTTCTCCCGGGGGAATGAACACCGGGGAGCTGTTTTTT. Its protein is CASSSPGGMNTGELFF.